The 23 T cell receptor beta chains in this list originate from one sample, sequenced in a study of graft-versus-host responses after intestinal transplantation. Assay used: immunoSEQ multiplex PCR; TCRdb lists only in-frame clones, some missing. The sample consists of about 13,000 clones, 35% to 45% of them appearing once. The sequencing here drew on alloreactive CD4+ T cells from a mixed lymphocyte reaction culture, taken before intestinal transplant. The subset here: CFSE-low proliferating T cells sorted from approximately 6-day pre-transplant mixed lymphocyte reaction (GvH or HvG direction). The receptors shown here come from a human patient who received an intestinal transplant.

This clone was counted only a few times. The CDR3 is CASTQRTGTNTGELFF. Here the CDR3 DNA reads TGTGCCAGCACCCAAAGGACAGGGACGAACACCGGGGAGCTGTTTTTT. The V call is TRBV2, the J call TRBJ2-2; 8 bases are shared with TRBD1. The length of the CDR3 is 16 residues. Per germline, CDR1 SNHLY and CDR2 FYNNEI. J gave up 0 bases and V 7 bases, and 7 bases lay outside the gene matches.

This clone was found a few times. V and J are TRBV29-1 and TRBJ1-2; 7 nucleotides match TRBD1. Germline assignment: CDR1 SQVTM and CDR2 ANQGSEA. Trimming at V came to 5 bases and at J to 2 bases, leaving 2 bases not matched to a gene. The CDR3 spans 12 residues. In DNA, the CDR3 is TGCAGCGTTAAACAGGGGAACTATGGCTACACCTTC. Protein sequence: CSVKQGNYGYTF.

V and J are TRBV7-8 and TRBJ2-7, with 9 bases identical to TRBD1. The J segment lost 4 bases and the V segment lost 0 bases, leaving 7 bases of the junction unmatched. Germline values: CDR1 SGHVS, CDR2 FQNEAQ. The CDR3 runs to 16 residues. CDR3 in DNA: TGTGCCAGCAGCTTAGCTGGGGGACAGGGACGGTACGAGCAGTACTTC. Translation gives CASSLAGGQGRYEQYF.

This clone was recorded a few times. The V call is TRBV21-1, the J call TRBJ1-2. TRBV21-1 is termed a pseudogene. The CDR3 is 12 amino acids. The DNA of the CDR3 is TGTGCCAGCAGCAAAGTTAGCTATGGCTACACCTTC. Translated, it gives CASSKVSYGYTF.

This clone was seen only a few times. The genes are TRBV18 and TRBJ1-1; the D gene is possibly TRBD1 (5 bases). The V gene's germline CDR1 is KGHSH and CDR2 LQKENI. This CDR3 has 14 residues. V was clipped by 5 bases and J by 5 bases, with 15 bases between them. The CDR3: CASSSQFGGTEAFF. The CDR3 nucleotides are TGTGCCAGCTCATCCCAATTTGGGGGGACTGAAGCTTTCTTT.

V usage is TRBV5-1 and J usage is TRBJ2-1; 10 bases match TRBD1. CDR1 is SGHRS and CDR2 is YFSETQ in the germline V gene. The CDR3 runs to 16 residues. Trimming removed 6 bases from V and 1 base from J; junction bases left unmatched: 7. As DNA, the CDR3 is TGCGCCAGCACTCTGGGGGGACAGGGGTCCTACAATGAGCAGTTCTTC. Translated, it gives CASTLGGQGSYNEQFF.

CDR3 sequence (DNA): TGTGCCAGCTCACCACCGCCTAGCGGGGGGGCGGGTGAGCAGTTCTTC. Amino acids: CASSPPPSGGAGEQFF. The chain combines TRBV18 with TRBJ2-1; 12 bases are a match to TRBD2. CDR1 and CDR2 from the germline V gene are KGHSH and LQKENI. V lost 0 bases to trimming and J lost 9 bases; unmatched junction nucleotides: 6. The CDR3 runs to 16 residues.

This clone came up a few times. The chain uses TRBV11-2 and TRBJ1-1; D possibly corresponds to TRBD1 (6 bases). V was cut by 5 bases and J by 0 bases, with 10 bases left in between. Germline V lookup: CDR1 SGHAT, CDR2 FQNNGV. The CDR3 spans 14 residues. The DNA of the CDR3 is TGTGCCAGCAGCCCGGACAGAATGAACACTGAAGCTTTCTTT. It is translated as CASSPDRMNTEAFF.

This chain uses TRBV6-5 with TRBJ2-5; 10 nucleotides line up with TRBD2. The CDR3 runs 16 residues. The V gene end was trimmed by 2 bases and the J gene end by 7 bases; junction bases not matched to a gene: 10. Germline V gene sequence: CDR1 MNHEY, CDR2 SVGAGI. CDR3 sequence reads: CASSYGGSGGAVTQYF. The CDR3 DNA follows: TGTGCCAGCAGTTACGGTGGCAGCGGGGGGGCCGTGACCCAGTACTTC.

This clone was found a few times. The chain uses TRBV10-3 and TRBJ1-1; D remains ambiguous. V lost 4 bases to trimming and J lost 1 base, with 16 bases between them. This CDR3 contains 16 residues. Germline V gene lookup returns CDR1 ENHRY and CDR2 SYGVKD. CDR3 sequence reads: CAISGGPGVGNTEAFF. In DNA form, the CDR3 reads TGTGCCATCAGTGGCGGGCCTGGGGTGGGGAACACTGAAGCTTTCTTT.

The rearrangement links TRBV12-5 to TRBJ1-1; 10 nucleotides line up with TRBD1. Germline V gives CDR1 LGHNT, CDR2 FRNRAP. The CDR3 is made up of 19 amino acids. J gave up 6 bases and V 6 bases, and 22 bases lay outside the gene matches. This chain's CDR3 is CASGRILRGQGLLRSEAFF. The CDR3 nucleotides read TGTGCTAGTGGCCGCATATTACGGGGACAGGGGCTTTTGCGATCTGAAGCTTTCTTT. The full variable domain, its missing parts supplied by reference TRBV12-5 and TRBJ1-1, is DARVTQTPRHKVTEMGQEVTMRCQPILGHNTVFWYRQTMMQGLELLAYFRNRAPLDDSGMPKDRFSAEMPDATLATLKIQPSEPRDSAVYFCASGRILRGQGLLRSEAFFGQGTRLTVV.

This clone came up a few times. Because the CDR3's place on the DNA is in doubt, the DNA is left out and the CDR3 is given as listed by TCRdb. The chain couples TRBV2 to TRBJ2-3; the table's D call, TRBD1, has no DNA check behind it. Germline V gene lookup returns CDR1 SNHLY and CDR2 FYNNEI. Including both end residues, the CDR3 is 12 amino acids long. CDR3 region: CASTPPWGTGNF.

The rearrangement links TRBV2 to TRBJ2-1; 8 bases map to TRBD1. V lost 5 bases and J lost 4; bases outside the gene matches: 4. Germline assignment: CDR1 SNHLY and CDR2 FYNNEI. The CDR3 spans 14 residues. CDR3 amino acids: CASSWDRPYNEQFF. Here the CDR3 DNA reads TGTGCCAGCAGTTGGGACAGGCCTTACAATGAGCAGTTCTTC.

This chain connects TRBV4-1 to TRBJ2-7, with 7 nucleotides matching TRBD1. The germline CDR1 and CDR2 sequences are MGHRA and YSYEKL. CDR3 length equals 18 residues. With V trimmed by 1 base and J by 3 bases, 15 bases remained unmatched. CDR3 sequence: CASSQGPFGVGTDYEQYF. CDR3 in DNA: TGCGCCAGCAGCCAAGGACCTTTTGGGGTCGGGACAGACTACGAGCAGTACTTC.

The chain has TRBV7-9 and TRBJ2-2; 9 bases match TRBD2. CDR1 and CDR2 from the germline V gene are SEHNR and FQNEAQ (reference sequence). J lost 2 bases, V lost 6 bases, and 7 bases had no gene match. This CDR3 region has 16 residues. In nucleotides, the CDR3 is TGTGCCAGCAGACCTCTAGCGGGGTTCAACACCGGGGAGCTGTTTTTT. Translating it yields CASRPLAGFNTGELFF.

The genes are TRBV27 and TRBJ1-4, with a tentative D call TRBD1 (5 bases). The V gene lost 7 bases and the J gene lost 5 bases, with 8 bases spanning the gap. The germline gives CDR1 MNHEY, CDR2 SMNVEV (reference sequence). This CDR3 has 12 residues. This CDR3 is CASMGLNEKLFF. CDR3 coding DNA: TGTGCCAGCATGGGGCTAAATGAAAAACTGTTTTTT.

CDR3 protein: CAISESTGGRGALYEQYF. The CDR3 nucleotides read TGTGCCATCAGTGAGTCGACGGGTGGTCGGGGGGCCCTCTACGAGCAGTACTTC. The V gene is TRBV10-3, the J gene TRBJ2-7; D may be TRBD2 (7 bases). Trimming removed 0 bases at V and 3 bases at J, with 21 bases between. Germline CDR1 reads ENHRY; CDR2 reads SYGVKD. The CDR3 sequence is 18 residues long.

This clone was counted between two and nine times. The V call is TRBV18, the J call TRBJ1-2; possibly TRBD1 for D (5 bases). The length of the CDR3 is 15 residues. The germline V gene encodes CDR1 KGHSH and CDR2 LQKENI. The V end was cut by 3 bases, the J end by 7 bases, with 18 bases between. CDR3 sequence (DNA): TGTGCCAGCTCACCGGGAGCGGCGGCCGGGGGTGGCTACACCTTC. This translates into CASSPGAAAGGGYTF. The full variable domain, in which reference TRBV18 and TRBJ1-2 provide the parts outside the CDR3, is NAGVMQNPRHLVRRRGQEARLRCSPMKGHSHVYWYRQLPEEGLKFMVYLQKENIIDESGMPKERFSAEFPKEGPSILRIQQVVRGDSAAYFCASSPGAAAGGGYTFGSGTRLTVV.

This clone was seen a single time. The rearrangement uses TRBV5-1 and TRBJ2-7; D perhaps matches TRBD1 (5 bases). Germline CDR1 and CDR2: SGHRS and YFSETQ. The CDR3 is made up of 15 amino acids. With 2 bases removed from V and 2 bases from J, the gap between germline ends came to 14 bases. CDR3 sequence (DNA): TGCGCCAGCAGCTTATTAGGGGCATCCCCCTACGAGCAGTACTTC. It is translated as CASSLLGASPYEQYF.

The chain links TRBV6-5 to TRBJ1-2; no clear D gene. The V end lost 2 bases, the J end lost 8 bases, and 9 bases lay between the germline ends. The germline V gene encodes CDR1 MNHEY and CDR2 SVGAGI. The CDR3 extends over 12 amino acids. The CDR3 DNA reads as TGTGCCAGCAGTTACCCTAGTGGAGGCTACACCTTC. It is translated as CASSYPSGGYTF.

A few counts support this clone. The chain recombines TRBV6-5 with TRBJ1-2; D not certain. CDR3 length equals 14 residues. Trimming shortened V by 0 bases and J by 8 bases, and 13 bases separated the two germline ends. Per the germline V gene, CDR1 is MNHEY and CDR2 is SVGAGI. The CDR3: CASSYSGRAVGYTF. The CDR3 bases are TGTGCCAGCAGTTACTCAGGGAGGGCCGTCGGCTACACCTTC.

This clone was counted a few times. The chain is built from TRBV18 and TRBJ2-5; 8 positions agree with TRBD1. The CDR3 consists of 14 residues. Germline-derived CDR1 and CDR2 are KGHSH and LQKENI. Trimming cost V 2 bases and J 3 bases; bases outside gene matches: 2. CDR3 residues: CASSPRTGKETQYF. Written as DNA, the CDR3 is TGTGCCAGCTCACCAAGGACAGGGAAAGAGACCCAGTACTTC.

V is TRBV30 and J is TRBJ2-1; 9 bases are shared with TRBD1. The CDR3 sequence is 14 residues long. Trimming cost V 3 bases and J 6 bases; bases outside gene matches: 6. CDR1 is GTSNPN and CDR2 is SVGIG in the germline V gene (reference sequence). As DNA, the CDR3 is TGTGCCTGGAGGGGGGACAGGGAGATCAATGAGCAGTTCTTC. Translated, it gives CAWRGDREINEQFF.